The 10 T cell receptor beta chains below come from one sample, sequenced in a study of T-cell memory formation after mild COVID-19. One entry per CDR3 protein, called by TCRdb with MiXCR from the 5' RACE reads. The table includes about 260,000 distinct CDR3 sequences, over 15% detected once. The sample was PBMCs or a T cell subset sorted from them (not recorded which). Receptors were obtained from a man between 18 and 29 years old who had mild COVID-19 (a few samples of this study predate the infection). Cell type and time point are not known.

The V and J genes are TRBV11-2 and TRBJ1-6; no reliable D call. The CDR3 loop spans 18 amino acids. The V end lost 4 bases, the J end lost 2 bases, and 18 bases lay between the germline ends. Per germline, CDR1 SGHAT and CDR2 FQNNGV. The CDR3 DNA reads TGTGCCAGCAGCTATTCTCAAGGTGGCGGGACCTATAATTCACCCCTCCACTTT. Protein: CASSYSQGGGTYNSPLHF.

This clonotype was seen only a few times. This chain links TRBV7-9 with TRBJ2-5; D gene unclear. The CDR3 consists of 12 residues. The V gene lost 2 bases and the J gene lost 4 bases, with 5 bases spanning the gap. Germline V gives CDR1 SEHNR, CDR2 FQNEAQ (reference sequence). The DNA of the CDR3 is TGTGCCAGCAGCTTACTGCGAGAGACCCAGTACTTC. Its translation: CASSLLRETQYF.

This clonotype has just a few counts. J is TRBJ2-3 and V is TRBV7-2; 11 nucleotides line up with TRBD2. The CDR3 spans 15 residues. The V and J ends lost 6 bases and 4 bases, in that order; junction bases with no gene match: 6. In germline, CDR1 is SGHTA, CDR2 FQGNSA. The chain's CDR3 is CASRLLAGDSDTQYF. Here the CDR3 DNA reads TGTGCCAGCAGGCTACTAGCGGGGGATTCAGATACGCAGTATTTT.

This clonotype showed up many times. The chain combines TRBV4-2 with TRBJ2-1, with D perhaps matching TRBD2 (5 bases). Trimming took off 4 bases at V and 4 bases at J, with 14 bases between the two ends. The CDR3 runs to 15 residues. The germline gives CDR1 LGHNA, CDR2 YNFKEQ. CDR3 sequence reads: CASSPSQERYNEQFF. Written as DNA, the CDR3 is TGTGCCAGCAGCCCTAGTCAGGAGCGGTACAATGAGCAGTTCTTC.

The V and J genes are TRBV11-2 and TRBJ2-3, with D tentatively TRBD2 (6 bases). The germline V and J ends were trimmed by 8 bases and 0 bases, with 18 bases remaining between them. Germline V gene lookup returns CDR1 SGHAT and CDR2 FQNNGV. CDR3 length: 16 amino acids. The CDR3 loop is CASSNWLATSTDTQYF. DNA for the CDR3: TGTGCCAGCTCCAATTGGCTAGCGACTAGCACAGATACGCAGTATTTT.

The chain couples TRBV7-2 to TRBJ2-1; 12 bases are shared with TRBD2. Trimming at V came to 5 bases and at J to 9 bases, leaving 11 bases not matched to a gene. Germline V gene sequence: CDR1 SGHTA, CDR2 FQGNSA. This CDR3 has 16 residues. The CDR3 DNA reads as TGTGCCAGCAGCCTATGGACTAGCGGGGCCCCCGGTGAGCAGTTCTTC. Its protein product is CASSLWTSGAPGEQFF.

This clonotype was recorded a few times. The chain carries TRBV5-1 and TRBJ2-1; a weak D match, TRBD1 (6 bases). In germline, CDR1 is SGHRS, CDR2 YFSETQ. This CDR3 region has 16 residues. The V and J ends lost 1 base and 6 bases respectively, with 17 bases between them. The CDR3 nucleotides are TGCGCCAGCAGCTTGACAGGGCCCCCTGGGGTCAATGAGCAGTTCTTC. Translating it yields CASSLTGPPGVNEQFF.

This clonotype was detected a few times. The V and J genes are TRBV7-3 and TRBJ1-2; the D is unclear. Germline values: CDR1 SGHTA, CDR2 FQGTGA. The CDR3 is 14 amino acids. Trimming stripped 2 bases from V and 6 bases from J, with 13 bases between. Here the CDR3 DNA reads TGTGCCAGCAGCTTATCTCACGGAGGAGATGGCTACACCTTC. This translates into CASSLSHGGDGYTF. Complete variable domain (other parts from reference TRBV7-3 and TRBJ1-2): GAGVSQTPSNKVTEKGKYVELRCDPISGHTALYWYRQSLGQGPEFLIYFQGTGAADDSGLPNDRFFAVRPEGSVSTLKIQRTERGDSAVYLCASSLSHGGDGYTFGSGTRLTVV.

This chain uses TRBV7-6 with TRBJ2-5; no clear D. The V end lost 1 base, the J end lost 3 bases, and 9 bases lay between the germline ends. Germline V gene data show CDR1 as SGHVS and CDR2 as FNYEAQ. This CDR3 region has 14 residues. The CDR3 bases are TGTGCCAGCAGCTTAGGTCCTGGAGAAGAGACCCAGTACTTC. This codes for CASSLGPGEETQYF.

The rearrangement links TRBV5-6 to TRBJ2-5; 8 bases match TRBD2. Trimming cost V 3 bases and J 6 bases; bases outside gene matches: 7. The CDR3 sequence is 14 residues long. CDR1 is SGHDT, CDR2 YYEEEE, per germline. CDR3 sequence: CASSSSGGGKTQYF. DNA for the CDR3: TGTGCCAGCAGCTCCTCGGGCGGGGGGAAGACCCAGTACTTC.